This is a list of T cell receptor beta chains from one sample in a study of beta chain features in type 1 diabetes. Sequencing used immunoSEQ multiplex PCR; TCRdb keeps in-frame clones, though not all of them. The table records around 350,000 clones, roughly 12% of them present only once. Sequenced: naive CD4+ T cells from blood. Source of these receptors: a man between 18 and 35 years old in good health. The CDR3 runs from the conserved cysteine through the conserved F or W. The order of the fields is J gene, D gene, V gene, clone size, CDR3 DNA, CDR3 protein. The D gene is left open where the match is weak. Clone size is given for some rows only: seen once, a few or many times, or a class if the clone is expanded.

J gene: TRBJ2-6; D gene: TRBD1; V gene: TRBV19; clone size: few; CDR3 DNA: TGTGCCAGCCGGGACAGAGCGTTCTCTGGGGCCAACGTCCTGACTTTC; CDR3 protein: CASRDRAFSGANVLTF
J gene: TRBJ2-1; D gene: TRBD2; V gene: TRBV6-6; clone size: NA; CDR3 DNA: TGTGCCAGCACCCGAGCGGGATCTGACAATGAGCAGTTCTTC; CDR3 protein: CASTRAGSDNEQFF
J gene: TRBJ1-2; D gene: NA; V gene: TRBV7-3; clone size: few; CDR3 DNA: TGTGCCAGCAGCTTAAAAGCGGGGGGCCCACCGGGCTCCTTC; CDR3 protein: CASSLKAGGPPGSF
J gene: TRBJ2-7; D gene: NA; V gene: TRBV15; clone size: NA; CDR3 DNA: TGTGCCACCAGCAGAGATATTTCCAGCCCGGCAAGCGGCGACGAGCAGTACTTC; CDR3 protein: CATSRDISSPASGDEQYF
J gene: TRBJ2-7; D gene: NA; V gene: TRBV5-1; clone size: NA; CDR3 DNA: TGCGCCAGCAGCTTGCAGGGCAGGTCCTACGAGCAGTACTTC; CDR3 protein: CASSLQGRSYEQYF
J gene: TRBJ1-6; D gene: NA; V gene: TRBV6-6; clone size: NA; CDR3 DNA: TGTGCCAGCAGTTACGAGGGAATTAATTCACCCCTCCACTTT; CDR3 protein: CASSYEGINSPLHF
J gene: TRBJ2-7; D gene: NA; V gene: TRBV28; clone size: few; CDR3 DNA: TGTGCCAGCAGTATGGCCGGGACTCAAGGGTCGATCGAGCAGTACTTC; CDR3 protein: CASSMAGTQGSIEQYF
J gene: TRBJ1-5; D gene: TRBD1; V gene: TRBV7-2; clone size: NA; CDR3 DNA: TGTGCCAGCAGCTTCGGGACAGGGGTTCAGCCCCAGCATTTT; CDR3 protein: CASSFGTGVQPQHF
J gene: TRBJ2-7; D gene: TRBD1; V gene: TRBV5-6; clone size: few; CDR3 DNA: TGTGCCAGCAGCTTGGGACAGGGCAGGCACGAGCAGTACTTC; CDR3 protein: CASSLGQGRHEQYF
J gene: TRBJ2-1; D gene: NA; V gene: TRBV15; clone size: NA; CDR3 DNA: TGTGCCACCAGCAGGACGGGTATTAGCTCCTACAATGAGCAGTTCTTC; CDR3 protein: CATSRTGISSYNEQFF
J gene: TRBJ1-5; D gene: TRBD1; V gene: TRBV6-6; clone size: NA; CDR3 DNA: TGTGCCAGCAGGCCGGACAGGGGAACCCATCAGCCCCAGCATTTT; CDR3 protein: CASRPDRGTHQPQHF
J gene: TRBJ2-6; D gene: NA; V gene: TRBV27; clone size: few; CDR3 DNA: TGTGCCAGCAGTTTTTTGGCCTCTGGGGCCAACGTCCTGACTTTC; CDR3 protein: CASSFLASGANVLTF
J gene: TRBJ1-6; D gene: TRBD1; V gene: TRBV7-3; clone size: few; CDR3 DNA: TGTGCCAGCAGCACGACAGGGCGGAATTCACCCCTCCACTTT; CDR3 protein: CASSTTGRNSPLHF
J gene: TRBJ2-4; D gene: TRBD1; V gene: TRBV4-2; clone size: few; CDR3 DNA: TGTGCCAGCAGCCCCAAGGGGGGGGGACAGGGTACGAACATTCAGTACTTC; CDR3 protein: CASSPKGGGQGTNIQYF
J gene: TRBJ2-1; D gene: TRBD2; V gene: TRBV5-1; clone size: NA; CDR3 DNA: TGCGCCAGCAGCTTTACTAGCGGCTACAATGAGCAGTTCTTC; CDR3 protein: CASSFTSGYNEQFF
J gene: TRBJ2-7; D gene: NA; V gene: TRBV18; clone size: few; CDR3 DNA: TGTGCCAGCTCTCCCAGGGCCCCCTACTCCTACGAGCAGTACTTC; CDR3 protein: CASSPRAPYSYEQYF
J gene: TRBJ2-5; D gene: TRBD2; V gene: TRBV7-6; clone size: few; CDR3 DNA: TGTGCCAGCAGCGAAGGACTAGCGGGAGGGGTAGGGGAGACCCAGTACTTC; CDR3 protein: CASSEGLAGGVGETQYF
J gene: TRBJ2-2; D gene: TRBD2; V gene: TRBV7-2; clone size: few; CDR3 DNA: TGTGCCAGCAGCCAAGGACTAGCGGGGGGGATTAACACCGGGGAGCTGTTTTTT; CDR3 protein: CASSQGLAGGINTGELFF
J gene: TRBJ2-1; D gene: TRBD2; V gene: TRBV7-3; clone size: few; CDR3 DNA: TGTGCCAGCAGCCAACGGTCCGGGGGGTCCTACAATGAGCAGTTCTTC; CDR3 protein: CASSQRSGGSYNEQFF
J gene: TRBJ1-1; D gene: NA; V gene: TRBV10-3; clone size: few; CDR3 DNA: TGTGCCATCAGCGGCGGTGACACTGAAGCTTTCTTT; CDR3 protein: CAISGGDTEAFF
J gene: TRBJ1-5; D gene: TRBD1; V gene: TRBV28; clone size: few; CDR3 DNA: TGTGCCAGCAGTTCCCCTCGACAGGGGCCAAATCAGCCCCAGCATTTT; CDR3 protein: CASSSPRQGPNQPQHF
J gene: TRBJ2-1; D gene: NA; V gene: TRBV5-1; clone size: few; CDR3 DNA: TGCGCCAGCAGCTTGGTAGTATCCAATGAGCAGTTCTTC; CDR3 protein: CASSLVVSNEQFF
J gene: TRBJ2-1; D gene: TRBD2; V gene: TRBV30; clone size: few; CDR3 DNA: TGTGCCTGGAGTCAAGCGGGGGGGCCAGGGAATGAGCAGTTCTTC; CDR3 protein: CAWSQAGGPGNEQFF
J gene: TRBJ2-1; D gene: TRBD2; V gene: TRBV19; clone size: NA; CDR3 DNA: TGTGCCAGTAGTAGATCTAGCGGGAGGTACAATGAGCAGTTCTTC; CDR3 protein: CASSRSSGRYNEQFF
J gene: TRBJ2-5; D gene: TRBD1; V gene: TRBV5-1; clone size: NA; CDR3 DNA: TGCGCCAGCAGCCGTGCAGGGGGCGGTGAGACCCAGTACTTC; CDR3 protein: CASSRAGGGETQYF
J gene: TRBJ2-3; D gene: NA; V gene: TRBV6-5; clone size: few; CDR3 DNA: TGTGCCAGCAGCCTAAACGCGCCCACAGATACGCAGTATTTT; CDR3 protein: CASSLNAPTDTQYF
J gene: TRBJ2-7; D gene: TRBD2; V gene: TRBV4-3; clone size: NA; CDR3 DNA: TGCGCCAGCAGCCACCACAGCGGGGGTACCTACGAGCAGTACTTC; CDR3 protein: CASSHHSGGTYEQYF
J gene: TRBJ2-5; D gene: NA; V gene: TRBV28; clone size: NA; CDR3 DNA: TGTGCCAGCAGTAACAGACAAGAGACCCAGTACTTC; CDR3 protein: CASSNRQETQYF
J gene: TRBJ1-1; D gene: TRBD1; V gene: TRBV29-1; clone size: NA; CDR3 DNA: TGCAGCGTTGAAACAGGGGGTAGGCGCACTGAAGCTTTCTTT; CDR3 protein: CSVETGGRRTEAFF
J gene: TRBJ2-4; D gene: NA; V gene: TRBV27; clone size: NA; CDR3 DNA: TGTGCCAGCAGTTTTGGGATCGGTCAGGGTAGGAACATTCAGTACTTC; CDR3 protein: CASSFGIGQGRNIQYF
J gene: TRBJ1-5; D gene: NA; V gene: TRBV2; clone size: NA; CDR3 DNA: TGTGCCAGCAATGAGCAGGGGATAGGCAATCAGCCCCAGCATTTT; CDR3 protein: CASNEQGIGNQPQHF
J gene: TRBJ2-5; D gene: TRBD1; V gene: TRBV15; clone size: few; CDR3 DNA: TGTGCCACCAGCAGAGACCCCGACAGGGGCGAGACCCAGTACTTC; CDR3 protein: CATSRDPDRGETQYF
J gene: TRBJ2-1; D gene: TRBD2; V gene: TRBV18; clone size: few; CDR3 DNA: TGTGCCAGCTCACCATCCCAGCGGGACTACAATGAGCAGTTCTTC; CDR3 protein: CASSPSQRDYNEQFF
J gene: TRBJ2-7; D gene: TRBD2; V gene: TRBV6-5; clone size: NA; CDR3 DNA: TGTGCCAGTCAGCGGGAGGCCACCTACGAGCAGTACTTC; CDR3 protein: CASQREATYEQYF
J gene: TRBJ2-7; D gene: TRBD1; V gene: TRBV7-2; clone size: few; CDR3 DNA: TGTGCCAGCAGCCCCCCGGACAGGGAATGGTACGAGCAGTACTTC; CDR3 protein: CASSPPDREWYEQYF
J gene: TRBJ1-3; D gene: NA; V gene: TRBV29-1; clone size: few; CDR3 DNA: TGCAGCGTTGAACAATCGGGGATCCGGGCAAACACCATATATTTT; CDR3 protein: CSVEQSGIRANTIYF
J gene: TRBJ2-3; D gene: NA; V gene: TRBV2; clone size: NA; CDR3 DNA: TGTGACTCCGGGAGCACAGATACGCAGTATTTT; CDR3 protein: CDSGSTDTQYF
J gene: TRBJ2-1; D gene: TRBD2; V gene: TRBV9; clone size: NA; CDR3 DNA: TGTGCCAGCAGCGTAGCCGGCGGGAGGGTATATGAGCAGTTCTTC; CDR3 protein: CASSVAGGRVYEQFF
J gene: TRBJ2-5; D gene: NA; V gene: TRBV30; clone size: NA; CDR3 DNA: TGTGCCTGGAGTTGGGGCGGAGAGACCCAGTACTTC; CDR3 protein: CAWSWGGETQYF
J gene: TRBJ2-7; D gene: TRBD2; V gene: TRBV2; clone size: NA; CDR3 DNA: TGTGCCAGCAGTCCCAGGTCGACTAGCGGAGAGCAGTACTTC; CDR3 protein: CASSPRSTSGEQYF
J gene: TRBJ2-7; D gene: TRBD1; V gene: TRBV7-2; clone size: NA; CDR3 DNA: TGTGCCAGCAGCTCTATGAGGGACAGGGATGGCGAGCAATACTTC; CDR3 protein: CASSSMRDRDGEQYF
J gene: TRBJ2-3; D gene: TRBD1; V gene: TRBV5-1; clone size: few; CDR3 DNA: TGCGCCAGCAGCACGGACAGGGGGCTAGCAGATACGCAGTATTTT; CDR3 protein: CASSTDRGLADTQYF
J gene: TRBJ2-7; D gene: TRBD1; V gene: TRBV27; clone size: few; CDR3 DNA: TGTGCCACCTGTTCGGGACAGGGCTACGAGCAGTACTTC; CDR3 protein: CATCSGQGYEQYF
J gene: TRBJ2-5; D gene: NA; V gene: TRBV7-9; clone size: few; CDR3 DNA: TGTGCCAGCAGCCCGGGGACTTCCATAGAGACCCAGTACTTC; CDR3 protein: CASSPGTSIETQYF
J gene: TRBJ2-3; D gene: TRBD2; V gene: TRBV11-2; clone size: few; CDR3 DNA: TGTGCCAGCAGCCCAACTACTAGCGGGAAGATAGATACGCAGTATTTT; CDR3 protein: CASSPTTSGKIDTQYF
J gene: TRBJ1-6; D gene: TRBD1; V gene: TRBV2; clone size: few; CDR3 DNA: TGTGCCAGCAGTGAATTAGGGACAGGGAATTCACCCCTCCACTTT; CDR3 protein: CASSELGTGNSPLHF
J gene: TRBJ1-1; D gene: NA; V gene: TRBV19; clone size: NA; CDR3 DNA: TGTGCCAGTAGCCCCCCCGGAGGGGAAGCTTTCTTT; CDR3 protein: CASSPPGGEAFF
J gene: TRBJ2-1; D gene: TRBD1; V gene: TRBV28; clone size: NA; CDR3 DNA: TGTGCCAGCAGCCAAGGGGGACAGGGAGGCGATGAGCAGTTCTTC; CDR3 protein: CASSQGGQGGDEQFF
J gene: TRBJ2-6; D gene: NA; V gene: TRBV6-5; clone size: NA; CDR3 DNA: TGTGCCAGCAGTTCCGAGGGCAACTCTGGGGCCAACGTCCTGACTTTC; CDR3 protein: CASSSEGNSGANVLTF
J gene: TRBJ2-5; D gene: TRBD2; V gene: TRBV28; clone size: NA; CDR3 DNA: TGTGCCAGCAGTCAAAACCTAGCGGCTGTTGGGGCCCAGTACTTC; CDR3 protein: CASSQNLAAVGAQYF
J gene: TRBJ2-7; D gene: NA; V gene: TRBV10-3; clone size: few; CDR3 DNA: TGTGCCATCAAGATCTCGGCGGTCCTGGACTCCGAGCAGTACTTC; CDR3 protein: CAIKISAVLDSEQYF
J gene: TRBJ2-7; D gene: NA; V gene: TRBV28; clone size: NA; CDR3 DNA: TGTGCCAGCAGTTCGGCGGACAGTTACGAGCAGTACTTC; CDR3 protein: CASSSADSYEQYF
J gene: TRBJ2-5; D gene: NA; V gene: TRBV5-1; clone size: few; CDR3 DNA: TGCGCCAGCAGCTTGGCCGGAGGGACGGTTGGTGGAGAGACCCAGTACTTC; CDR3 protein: CASSLAGGTVGGETQYF
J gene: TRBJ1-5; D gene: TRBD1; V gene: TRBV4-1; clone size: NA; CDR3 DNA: TGCGCCAGCAGCCAAACCACAGGGGTCGCGAATCAGCCCCAGCATTTT; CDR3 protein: CASSQTTGVANQPQHF
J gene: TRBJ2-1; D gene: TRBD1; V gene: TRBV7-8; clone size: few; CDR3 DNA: TGTGCCAGCAGCTTAGAACAGGGGGCCTACAATGAGCAGTTCTTC; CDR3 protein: CASSLEQGAYNEQFF